This T cell receptor (beta chain) was observed in a study of human T cells and chemical hapten exposure. Described time point: healthy volunteer bleed at 2 weeks. Sequencing started from total RNA isolated from unfractionated whole blood. This clonotype was picked up many times. Original processing methods: Individual samples carried between about 23,224 and 700,000 TCRs, with more than 85,000 as the median. TCRdb redid the calling of the RACE reads with MiXCR, one entry per CDR3 protein. The V and J calls and clone size come from TCRdb's table, not from the authors' own analysis. The sample records over 100,000 distinct CDR3 sequences, roughly 9.5% being singletons. The ends lost 0 bases at V and 3 bases at J; junction bases unmatched: 7. This CDR3 has 17 residues. Germline values: CDR1 SGHDT, CDR2 YYEEEE.

The sequenced sample was whole blood. The TCR was taken from a male donor in good health. Some clones in this sample may be carry-over from other donors' samples. The genes are TRBV5-6 and TRBJ2-3; 10 positions match TRBD2. DNA of the CDR3: TGTGCCAGCAGCTTGGTGTTAGCGGGAGGAGGTACAGATACGCAGTATTTT. Its translation is CASSLVLAGGGTDTQYF.